This TCR beta chain was captured by sequencing in a study of blood T cell repertoires in COVID-19. Study background: COVID-19 samples collected from the United States, Italy and Spain covered acute and convalescent phases. T cells, B-cell-depleted T cells, or PBMCs provided the cDNA or gDNA that served as material.

Libraries were prepared by immunoSEQ multiplex PCR; TCRdb keeps only in-frame clonotypes and omits some of them. The table records 120,000 to 150,000 clones, 70% to 85% of them present only once. This CDR3 is 15 amino acids long. The germline gives CDR1 MRHNA, CDR2 SNTAGT. Trimming removed 5 bases at V and 4 bases at J, with 16 bases between. This clone was detected only a few times. The sample comprised peripheral blood. The TCR originated in a woman aged 45-60 years in a cohort sampled during active or convalescent COVID-19. The chain links TRBV6-4 to TRBJ2-3, with D tentatively TRBD1 (5 bases). This chain's CDR3 is CASSRRADTPDTQYF. The CDR3, as DNA: TGTGCCAGCAGTCGACGGGCGGACACCCCAGATACGCAGTATTTT.